This T cell receptor (beta chain) was identified in a study of cytomegalovirus exposure and HLA in healthy donors. Study findings and constraints: In the 95 to 150 validation repertoires, approximately 94% of cluster scores exceeded 0, per a later analysis. Published work reported that the classifier diagnosed cytomegalovirus status with high specificity and sensitivity.

Data came from immunoSEQ multiplex PCR; TCRdb stores just in-frame clones and leaves some out. The profile covers some 130,000 clones, with 89% appearing a single time and 1.2% taken by the ten largest. The donors were in the approximately 120-subject validation cohort; that cohort was separate from the roughly 700-subject first cohort. In the case of this clone: What it recognizes is unknown.

Material: PBMCs. The source of this sequence is a woman under 30 in good health and CMV-seronegative.

The CDR3 DNA follows: TGCAGCGTCAAACAGGAGAATCAGCCCCAGCATTTT. The encoded protein is CSVKQENQPQHF. The chain uses TRBV29-1 and TRBJ1-5; the D gene is possibly TRBD1 (5 bases). This CDR3 comprises 12 residues. Germline V lookup: CDR1 SQVTM, CDR2 ANQGSEA. Trimming took off 6 bases at V and 4 bases at J, with 10 bases between the two ends.